Described below is a single T cell receptor beta chain sequence and its context. What it recognizes is unknown. Germline V gene sequence: CDR1 SNHLY, CDR2 FYNNEI. The CDR3 runs to 12 residues. Trimming took off 3 bases at V and 7 bases at J, with 6 bases between the two ends. The data were taken from a study of Ad26.COV2.S vaccination and SARS-CoV-2 variants. Study-level findings and limits: Placebo recipients trailed vaccine recipients in spike-specific TCR breadth.

Libraries were prepared by immunoSEQ multiplex PCR; TCRdb keeps only in-frame clonotypes and omits some of them. The sample records approximately 140,000 clones, more than 80% being singletons. The chain couples TRBV2 to TRBJ1-4, with D maybe TRBD1 (6 bases). Material: peripheral blood, obtained after recovery from COVID-19. This clonotype originated in a human donor who had recovered from COVID-19. DNA of the CDR3: TGTGCCAGCAGTGACAGGGGTGAAAAACTGTTTTTT. This translates into CASSDRGEKLFF.